This is a list of T cell receptor beta chains from one sample in a study of T cell changes during pregnancy in multiple sclerosis. Profiled with immunoSEQ multiplex PCR; TCRdb holds only in-frame clones, not every one. The profile covers 35,000 to 50,000 clones, with roughly nine tenths appearing a single time and 1.2% taken by the ten largest. The specimen comprised CD4+ T cells from peripheral blood mononuclear cells, sampled after pregnancy. These TCRs come from a female donor with multiple sclerosis, enrolled in a pregnancy study. CDR3s include the opening cysteine and the closing phenylalanine or tryptophan. Each record gives: D gene, clone size, V gene, J gene, CDR3 protein, CDR3 DNA. A D gene is named only where the DNA matches it firmly. Clone size is given for some rows only: seen once, a few or many times, or a class if the clone is expanded.

d_gene: .; abundance: .; v_gene: TRBV2; j_gene: TRBJ2-5; CDR3aa: CASSEIGKSAGTQYF; CDR3nt: TGTGCCAGCAGTGAGATAGGGAAGAGCGCGGGGACCCAGTACTTC
d_gene: TRBD1; abundance: .; v_gene: TRBV7-2; j_gene: TRBJ1-2; CDR3aa: CASSLTFTGTGTQGYTF; CDR3nt: TGTGCCAGCAGCTTAACATTTACCGGGACAGGGACTCAGGGCTACACCTTC
d_gene: TRBD2; abundance: .; v_gene: TRBV18; j_gene: TRBJ2-3; CDR3aa: CASSYVAGSTDTQYF; CDR3nt: TGTGCCAGCTCATACGTAGCGGGGAGCACAGATACGCAGTATTTT
d_gene: .; abundance: .; v_gene: TRBV7-9; j_gene: TRBJ2-1; CDR3aa: CASSPRGGEQFF; CDR3nt: TGTGCCAGCAGCCCGAGAGGGGGTGAGCAGTTCTTC
d_gene: TRBD1; abundance: .; v_gene: TRBV28; j_gene: TRBJ1-4; CDR3aa: CASSSPQQGGNEKLFF; CDR3nt: TGTGCCAGCAGTTCCCCCCAACAGGGGGGTAATGAAAAACTGTTTTTT
d_gene: TRBD2; abundance: once; v_gene: TRBV30; j_gene: TRBJ2-4; CDR3aa: CASTLAGGPGIQYF; CDR3nt: TGTGCCTCAACCCTAGCGGGAGGGCCGGGCATTCAGTACTTC
d_gene: TRBD2; abundance: .; v_gene: TRBV10-3; j_gene: TRBJ2-5; CDR3aa: CAIGASGGQETQYF; CDR3nt: TGTGCCATCGGGGCTAGCGGGGGCCAAGAGACCCAGTACTTC
d_gene: .; abundance: .; v_gene: TRBV7-6; j_gene: TRBJ2-2; CDR3aa: CASKLAASNTGELFF; CDR3nt: TGTGCCAGCAAGTTGGCGGCCTCGAACACCGGGGAGCTGTTTTTT
d_gene: .; abundance: .; v_gene: TRBV28; j_gene: TRBJ1-1; CDR3aa: CASGSTGSRGNTEAFF; CDR3nt: TGTGCCAGCGGTTCTACAGGGTCCCGGGGGAACACTGAAGCTTTCTTT
d_gene: TRBD2; abundance: .; v_gene: TRBV5-6; j_gene: TRBJ2-4; CDR3aa: CASSFSGSRNIQYF; CDR3nt: TGTGCCAGCAGCTTTAGCGGGAGTCGGAACATTCAGTACTTC
d_gene: TRBD1; abundance: .; v_gene: TRBV29-1; j_gene: TRBJ1-4; CDR3aa: CSAGGQGVEKLFF; CDR3nt: TGCAGCGCCGGGGGACAGGGTGTTGAAAAACTGTTTTTT
d_gene: TRBD2; abundance: .; v_gene: TRBV25-1; j_gene: TRBJ2-1; CDR3aa: CASSLSGSSDEQFF; CDR3nt: TGTGCCAGCAGTCTGAGCGGGAGTAGCGATGAGCAGTTCTTC
d_gene: TRBD2; abundance: .; v_gene: TRBV10-3; j_gene: TRBJ2-5; CDR3aa: CAISTQAGRGQETQYF; CDR3nt: TGTGCCATCAGTACTCAAGCGGGAAGGGGCCAAGAGACCCAGTACTTC
d_gene: .; abundance: .; v_gene: TRBV7-9; j_gene: TRBJ2-7; CDR3aa: CASSSRYRDWEQYF; CDR3nt: TGTGCCAGCAGCTCACGATATCGGGATTGGGAGCAGTACTTC
d_gene: .; abundance: once; v_gene: TRBV5-1; j_gene: TRBJ2-1; CDR3aa: CASSLGLNNEQFF; CDR3nt: TGCGCCAGCAGCTTGGGACTAAACAATGAGCAGTTCTTC
d_gene: TRBD1; abundance: .; v_gene: TRBV2; j_gene: TRBJ1-2; CDR3aa: CASSRQGQGEDYTF; CDR3nt: TGTGCCAGCAGTAGGCAGGGACAGGGAGAGGACTACACCTTC
d_gene: .; abundance: .; v_gene: TRBV25-1; j_gene: TRBJ2-3; CDR3aa: CASSAGTYYTDTQYF; CDR3nt: TGTGCCAGCAGTGCCGGGACTTACTACACAGATACGCAGTATTTT
d_gene: .; abundance: .; v_gene: TRBV19; j_gene: TRBJ2-1; CDR3aa: CASNTLDLNYNEQFF; CDR3nt: TGTGCCAGTAATACCCTGGACTTGAACTACAATGAGCAGTTCTTC